This entry lists 32 T cell receptor beta chains sequenced from one sample in a study of blood T cell repertoires in COVID-19. TCRdb keeps only in-frame clones here, not all; method: immunoSEQ multiplex PCR. The sample has approximately 170,000 clones; about 81% are singletons. The sample consisted of PBMCs or T cells enriched from blood (not recorded which). The receptor set was obtained from a young woman who had recovered from COVID-19.

The V and J genes are TRBV2 and TRBJ2-7; tentative D call: TRBD2 (6 bases). In germline, CDR1 is SNHLY, CDR2 FYNNEI. Trimming removed 5 bases at V and 0 bases at J, with 23 bases between. The CDR3 consists of 18 residues. DNA for the CDR3: TGTGCCAGCAGTTCAGACGCCCCGGGGCTAGCGAGCTCCTACGAGCAGTACGTC. It yields the protein CASSSDAPGLASSYEQYV.

This rearrangement joins TRBV5-4 to TRBJ1-2; 9 bases agree with TRBD1. CDR3 size: 15 residues. Unmatched junction bases numbered 11, after V lost 4 bases and J lost 7 bases. The V gene's germline CDR1 is SGHNT and CDR2 YYREEE (reference sequence). CDR3 sequence (DNA): TGTGCCAGCAGCCTGGGGACAGGGAGGTTTTCTGGCTACACCTTC. Translating it yields CASSLGTGRFSGYTF. Using reference TRBV5-4 and TRBJ1-2 for the parts outside the CDR3, the full variable domain is ETGVTQSPTHLIKTRGQQVTLRCSSQSGHNTVSWYQQALGQGPQFIFQYYREEENGRGNFPPRFSGLQFPNYSSELNVNALELDDSALYLCASSLGTGRFSGYTFGSGTRLTVV.

This clone has only a few counts. The chain is built from TRBV4-1 and TRBJ1-1, with TRBD1 identical over 11 bases. CDR3 length: 16 amino acids. In germline, CDR1 is MGHRA, CDR2 YSYEKL. Trimming at V came to 7 bases and at J to 3 bases, leaving 10 bases not matched to a gene. CDR3 region: CASNPRGTGGYTEAFF. CDR3 sequence (DNA): TGCGCCAGCAACCCCCGTGGGACAGGGGGGTACACTGAAGCTTTCTTT.

The chain recombines TRBV7-9 with TRBJ1-5; 7 bases align to TRBD1. Germline CDR1 and CDR2: SEHNR and FQNEAQ (reference sequence). CDR3 length: 15 amino acids. After removal of 2 bases from V and 4 bases from J, the junction contained 5 bases not matched to a gene. The CDR3 region has the DNA TGTGCCAGCAGCTTACCAGGGGGAGGTAATCAGCCCCAGCATTTT. Translated: CASSLPGGGNQPQHF.

This clone has just a few counts. The chain combines TRBV9 with TRBJ1-1; D gene uncertain. Deletions cut 2 bases from V and 1 base from J, with 9 bases between. This CDR3 contains 14 residues. Per the germline V gene, CDR1 is SGDLS and CDR2 is YYNGEE. The CDR3 DNA follows: TGTGCCAGCAGCGTGAGACTCTCGAACACTGAAGCTTTCTTT. It yields the protein CASSVRLSNTEAFF.

The chain recombines TRBV7-2 with TRBJ2-4; TRBD1 agrees at 7 bases. The junction had 1 base not matched to a gene; V was cut back by 4 bases and J by 7 bases. CDR1 SGHTA and CDR2 FQGNSA come from the germline V gene. The CDR3 is 12 amino acids. CDR3 sequence: CASSSQGNIQYF. CDR3 sequence (DNA): TGTGCCAGCAGCTCACAGGGGAACATTCAGTACTTC.

This chain uses TRBV11-3 with TRBJ2-1, with TRBD2 identical over 11 bases. CDR3 size: 15 residues. CDR1 is SGHNT, CDR2 YENEEA, per germline. The J segment lost 9 bases and the V segment lost 5 bases, leaving 9 bases of the junction unmatched. CDR3 in amino acids: CASSPGLAESGEQFF. As DNA, the CDR3 is TGTGCCAGCAGCCCGGGACTAGCGGAGTCCGGTGAGCAGTTCTTC.

The chain couples TRBV3-1 (or the pseudogene TRBV3-2) to TRBJ2-2, with D possibly being TRBD2 (5 bases). The CDR3 is 15 amino acids. Germline V gives CDR1 LGHDT, CDR2 YNNKEL (reference sequence). Trimming left V 2 bases short and J 2 bases short, with 9 bases between. CDR3: CASSQKAANTGELFF. The CDR3, as DNA: TGTGCCAGCAGCCAAAAAGCGGCCAACACCGGGGAGCTGTTTTTT.

The chain recombines TRBV3-1 (or the pseudogene TRBV3-2) with TRBJ1-1; unclear D gene. With 0 bases removed from V and 6 bases from J, the gap between germline ends came to 8 bases. The CDR3 has 13 amino acids. Germline V gene sequence: CDR1 LGHDT, CDR2 YNNKEL (reference sequence). CDR3 loop: CASSQEPPAEAFF. The CDR3, as DNA: TGTGCCAGCAGCCAAGAACCACCGGCTGAAGCTTTCTTT.

J is TRBJ1-1 and V is TRBV5-1, with TRBD1 as a possible D gene (6 bases). The germline V gene has CDR1 SGHRS and CDR2 YFSETQ. V was clipped by 4 bases and J by 4 bases, with 11 bases between them. The CDR3 length is 13 residues. CDR3 sequence reads: CASSPTGSTEAFF. CDR3 bases: TGCGCCAGCAGCCCGACAGGTTCCACTGAAGCTTTCTTT. The full variable domain, its missing parts supplied by reference TRBV5-1 and TRBJ1-1, is KAGVTQTPRYLIKTRGQQVTLSCSPISGHRSVSWYQQTPGQGLQFLFEYFSETQRNKGNFPGRFSGRQFSNSRSEMNVSTLELGDSALYLCASSPTGSTEAFFGQGTRLTVV.

This clone was detected a few times. This rearrangement joins TRBV6-4 to TRBJ1-2; D is unresolved. This CDR3 spans 17 amino acids. The germline V gene has CDR1 MRHNA and CDR2 SNTAGT. V lost 7 bases and J 4 bases, leaving 25 bases between the germline ends. CDR3 in amino acids: CASTSNPGGFSAYGYTF. In nucleotides, the CDR3 is TGTGCCAGCACCTCAAACCCCGGCGGATTCTCAGCCTATGGCTACACCTTC.

This chain links TRBV29-1 with TRBJ2-1; 7 positions agree with TRBD1. This CDR3 spans 14 amino acids. V was clipped by 4 bases and J by 0 bases; unmatched bases: 3. Per the germline V gene, CDR1 is SQVTM and CDR2 is ANQGSEA. As DNA, the CDR3 is TGCAGCGTTGTACCAGGGGGCTCCTACAATGAGCAGTTCTTC. Its protein is CSVVPGGSYNEQFF.

The chain uses TRBV18 and TRBJ1-2; D gene uncertain. The germline V gene encodes CDR1 KGHSH and CDR2 LQKENI. V was shortened by 3 bases and J by 12 bases, with 23 bases between the two germline ends. CDR3 length: 15 amino acids. The CDR3 here is CASSPTLREGPRDTF. The DNA of the CDR3 is TGTGCCAGCTCACCTACCTTAAGAGAAGGCCCTCGGGACACCTTC.

V usage is TRBV4-2 and J usage is TRBJ2-7, with 9 bases aligning to TRBD2. From germline, CDR1 is LGHNA and CDR2 YNFKEQ. The CDR3 length is 14 residues. Losses at the gene ends were 1 base for V and 4 bases for J; bases not matched to a gene: 2. DNA of the CDR3: TGTGCCAGCAGCCAAGGTAGCGGGAGTTACGAGCAGTACTTC. Its protein is CASSQGSGSYEQYF.

V and J are TRBV4-1 and TRBJ1-5, with a weak D call TRBD1 (5 bases). The germline CDR1 and CDR2 sequences are MGHRA and YSYEKL. The ends were cut back, 1 base at V and 6 bases at J, with 13 bases in the middle. CDR3 length: 15 residues. The CDR3 nucleotides read TGCGCCAGCAGCCAAGTTGATGGGGGGACTCAGCCCCAGCATTTT. Encoded protein: CASSQVDGGTQPQHF.

This chain links TRBV5-6 with TRBJ1-2, with 7 bases matching TRBD1. Germline lookup yields CDR1 SGHDT and CDR2 YYEEEE. The CDR3 is 15 residues long. With 0 bases clipped from V and 4 bases from J, the junction kept 6 bases outside the gene matches. CDR3 DNA sequence: TGTGCCAGCAGCTTGGTCCGACAGGGAGGCTATGGCTACACCTTC. It yields the protein CASSLVRQGGYGYTF.

V gene TRBV5-1 combines with J gene TRBJ2-3, with TRBD2 matching over 12 bases. Germline CDR1 reads SGHRS; CDR2 reads YFSETQ. V lost 4 bases and J lost 0; bases outside the gene matches: 9. The CDR3 is 18 amino acids. The CDR3 spells CASSLSRLAGESTDTQYF. The DNA of the CDR3 is TGCGCCAGCAGCCTCTCCCGACTAGCGGGGGAAAGCACAGATACGCAGTATTTT.

The chain couples TRBV11-2 to TRBJ2-7, with D tentatively TRBD2 (6 bases). Germline V gene lookup returns CDR1 SGHAT and CDR2 FQNNGV. Trimming removed 2 bases from V and 0 bases from J, with 8 bases in between. CDR3 size: 14 residues. CDR3 nucleotide sequence: TGTGCCAGCAGCTTATACGGGAGCTCCTACGAGCAGTACTTC. The encoded protein is CASSLYGSSYEQYF. Looking up the rest from reference TRBV11-2 and TRBJ2-7 gives the full variable domain: EAGVAQSPRYKIIEKRQSVAFWCNPISGHATLYWYQQILGQGPKLLIQFQNNGVVDDSQLPKDRFSAERLKGVDSTLKIQPAKLEDSAVYLCASSLYGSSYEQYFGPGTRLTVT.

The rearrangement links TRBV28 to TRBJ2-2, with TRBD1 matching 7 bases. The CDR3 contains 15 residues. V shed 6 bases, J shed 5 bases, and the junction held 9 bases outside the gene matches. Germline CDR1 is MDHEN and CDR2 is SYDVKM. The CDR3 here is CASRNRGIVTGELFF. The CDR3 coding sequence is TGTGCCAGCAGAAACAGGGGTATTGTAACCGGGGAGCTGTTTTTT.

The chain is built from TRBV27 and TRBJ1-2; D is perhaps TRBD1 (6 bases). Trimming shortened V by 3 bases and J by 2 bases, and 7 bases separated the two germline ends. The CDR3 loop spans 13 amino acids. CDR1 MNHEY and CDR2 SMNVEV come from the germline V gene (reference sequence). CDR3 region: CASSFRGNYGYTF. As DNA, the CDR3 is TGTGCCAGCAGTTTCAGGGGCAACTATGGCTACACCTTC.

The V and J genes are TRBV28 and TRBJ1-5; 9 bases map to TRBD1. The CDR3 consists of 19 residues. The J segment lost 5 bases and the V segment lost 5 bases, leaving 19 bases of the junction unmatched. Germline V gene lookup returns CDR1 MDHEN and CDR2 SYDVKM. The CDR3: CASSLISLRRDRVHQPQHF. CDR3 in DNA: TGTGCCAGCAGTCTAATCTCATTGCGCCGGGACAGGGTGCATCAGCCCCAGCATTTT.

CDR3 DNA: TGTGCCAGCAGGGGACAGGGGTTGGAGACCCAGTACTTC. It translates to CASRGQGLETQYF. The gene calls are TRBV7-9 and TRBJ2-5; TRBD1 aligns across 10 bases. V lost 6 bases, J lost 5 bases, and 3 bases stayed unmatched. CDR1 and CDR2 from the germline V gene are SEHNR and FQNEAQ (reference sequence). The CDR3 contains 13 residues.

The chain has TRBV28 and TRBJ1-2; tentatively, D is TRBD1 (6 bases). The CDR3 extends over 13 amino acids. Trimming took 6 bases from V and 0 from J, leaving 8 bases between them. From germline, CDR1 is MDHEN and CDR2 SYDVKM. Written as DNA, the CDR3 is TGTGCCAGCAGACGACAGGCTAACTATGGCTACACCTTC. It codes for CASRRQANYGYTF.

The chain links TRBV4-2 to TRBJ1-5; 12 bases map to TRBD1. Trimming at V came to 4 bases and at J to 0 bases, leaving 7 bases not matched to a gene. This CDR3 spans 18 amino acids. CDR1 and CDR2 from the germline V gene are LGHNA and YNFKEQ. For the CDR3, the DNA is TGTGCCAGCAGCCCCCGGGACAGGGGGCGGGATAGCAATCAGCCCCAGCATTTT. As protein: CASSPRDRGRDSNQPQHF.

This chain uses TRBV7-6 with TRBJ1-2; TRBD1 matches at 9 bases. The CDR3 consists of 16 residues. With 5 bases clipped from V and 0 bases from J, the junction kept 7 bases outside the gene matches. Germline loops: CDR1 SGHVS, CDR2 FNYEAQ. As DNA, the CDR3 is TGTGCCAGCAGCCCCCGACAGGGGGTTTCTAACTATGGCTACACCTTC. Translation gives CASSPRQGVSNYGYTF. The full variable domain, its missing parts supplied by reference TRBV7-6 and TRBJ1-2, is GAGVSQSPRYKVTKRGQDVALRCDPISGHVSLYWYRQALGQGPEFLTYFNYEAQQDKSGLPNDRFSAERPEGSISTLTIQRTEQRDSAMYRCASSPRQGVSNYGYTFGSGTRLTVV.

The chain carries TRBV5-4 and TRBJ2-1, with 12 bases fitting TRBD2. Germline CDR1 is SGHNT and CDR2 is YYREEE (reference sequence). The CDR3 is 15 amino acids. V was clipped by 3 bases and J by 9 bases; unmatched bases: 7. In nucleotides, the CDR3 is TGTGCCAGCAGCTCTCTAGCGGGAGGGCCTGGTGAGCAGTTCTTC. It translates to CASSSLAGGPGEQFF.

This chain links TRBV7-8 with TRBJ1-5; tentative D call: TRBD1 (5 bases). CDR3 size: 15 residues. Germline CDR1 and CDR2: SGHVS and FQNEAQ. Between the trimmed V and J ends, which lost 4 bases and 6 bases, there was a span of 16 bases. The CDR3 is CASSSTDSQLQPQHF. CDR3 DNA: TGTGCCAGCAGCTCAACTGACAGCCAACTTCAGCCCCAGCATTTT.

This chain uses TRBV3-1 (or the pseudogene TRBV3-2) with TRBJ1-1; D is possibly TRBD1 (5 bases). Trimming stripped 9 bases from V and 0 bases from J, with 17 bases between. The CDR3 is made up of 15 amino acids. The V gene's germline CDR1 is LGHDT and CDR2 YNNKEL (reference sequence). The CDR3: CASALRRAMNTEAFF. The CDR3 DNA reads TGTGCCAGTGCTCTGCGCAGGGCTATGAACACTGAAGCTTTCTTT.

This clone came up a few times. V gene TRBV3-1 (or the pseudogene TRBV3-2) combines with J gene TRBJ2-2; 10 bases fit TRBD2. Germline values: CDR1 LGHDT, CDR2 YNNKEL (reference sequence). Unmatched junction bases numbered 10, after V lost 10 bases and J lost 8 bases. The CDR3 covers 14 residues. The CDR3 DNA is TGTGCCACCGGGGCTAGCGGGGGTGGAGGGGAGCTGTTTTTT. The encoded protein is CATGASGGGGELFF.

This chain uses TRBV28 with TRBJ1-1; TRBD1 matches 9 bases. CDR3 length: 13 amino acids. Germline CDR1 MDHEN, CDR2 SYDVKM. J was trimmed by 7 bases and V by 6 bases; bases with no gene match: 6. CDR3 in amino acids: CASRIDRGYEAFF. CDR3 DNA: TGTGCCAGCAGGATTGACAGGGGGTATGAAGCTTTCTTT.

The sample holds many counts of this clone. The CDR3 DNA reads as TGCAGCGCAGGACAAAGCGGGGTCCCGGGCGAGCAGTACTTC. It yields the protein CSAGQSGVPGEQYF. The V gene is TRBV29-1, the J gene TRBJ2-7; 7 nucleotides agree with TRBD2. The V and J ends lost 7 bases and 6 bases, in that order; junction bases with no gene match: 15. This CDR3 is built from 14 residues. The V gene's germline CDR1 is SQVTM and CDR2 ANQGSEA.

The chain employs TRBV7-9 and TRBJ1-4, with TRBD1 as a possible D gene (6 bases). Trimming removed 5 bases from V and 5 bases from J, with 12 bases in between. The CDR3 consists of 14 residues. Per the germline V gene, CDR1 is SEHNR and CDR2 is FQNEAQ (reference sequence). The DNA of the CDR3 is TGTGCCAGCAGCCAAACAGGGATCAATGAAAAACTGTTTTTT. It translates to CASSQTGINEKLFF.